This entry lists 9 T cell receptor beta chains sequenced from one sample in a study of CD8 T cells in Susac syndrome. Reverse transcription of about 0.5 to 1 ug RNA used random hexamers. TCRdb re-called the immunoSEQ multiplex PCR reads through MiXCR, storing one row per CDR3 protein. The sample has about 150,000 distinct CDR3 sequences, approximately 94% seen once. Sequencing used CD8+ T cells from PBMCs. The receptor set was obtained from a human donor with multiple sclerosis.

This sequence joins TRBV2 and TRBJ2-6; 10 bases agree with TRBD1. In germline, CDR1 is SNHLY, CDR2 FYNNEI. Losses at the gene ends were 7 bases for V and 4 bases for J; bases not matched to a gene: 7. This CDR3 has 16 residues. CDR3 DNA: TGTGCCAGCACGGGACAGGGGCCGCGGGGGGCCAACGTCCTGACTTTC. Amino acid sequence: CASTGQGPRGANVLTF.

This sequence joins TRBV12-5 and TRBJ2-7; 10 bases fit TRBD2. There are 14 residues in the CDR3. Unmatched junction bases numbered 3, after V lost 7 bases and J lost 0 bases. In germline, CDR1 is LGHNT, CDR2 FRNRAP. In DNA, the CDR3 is TGTGCTAGTGCCCCTAGCGGGGGCTCCTACGAGCAGTACTTC. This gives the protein CASAPSGGSYEQYF. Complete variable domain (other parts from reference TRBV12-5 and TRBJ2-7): DARVTQTPRHKVTEMGQEVTMRCQPILGHNTVFWYRQTMMQGLELLAYFRNRAPLDDSGMPKDRFSAEMPDATLATLKIQPSEPRDSAVYFCASAPSGGSYEQYFGPGTRLTVT.

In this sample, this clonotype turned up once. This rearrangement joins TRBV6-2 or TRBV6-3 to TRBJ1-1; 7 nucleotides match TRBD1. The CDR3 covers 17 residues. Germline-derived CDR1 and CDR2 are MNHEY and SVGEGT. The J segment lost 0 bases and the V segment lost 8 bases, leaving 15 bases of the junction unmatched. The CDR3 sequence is CASQTFGQVEMNTEAFF. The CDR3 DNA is TGTGCCAGCCAGACTTTTGGACAGGTGGAGATGAACACTGAAGCTTTCTTT.

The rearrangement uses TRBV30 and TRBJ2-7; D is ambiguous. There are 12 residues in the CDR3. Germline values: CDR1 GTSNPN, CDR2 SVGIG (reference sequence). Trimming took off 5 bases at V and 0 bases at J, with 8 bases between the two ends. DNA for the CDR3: TGTGCCTGGGCCGGTAGCTCCTACGAGCAGTACTTC. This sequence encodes CAWAGSSYEQYF.

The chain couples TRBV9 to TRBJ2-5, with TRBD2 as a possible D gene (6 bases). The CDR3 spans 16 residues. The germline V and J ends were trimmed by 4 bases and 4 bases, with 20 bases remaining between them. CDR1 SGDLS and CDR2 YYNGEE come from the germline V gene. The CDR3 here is CASSPRRDPSLETQYF. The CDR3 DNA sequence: TGTGCCAGCAGCCCCCGGAGGGACCCCTCATTAGAGACCCAGTACTTC.

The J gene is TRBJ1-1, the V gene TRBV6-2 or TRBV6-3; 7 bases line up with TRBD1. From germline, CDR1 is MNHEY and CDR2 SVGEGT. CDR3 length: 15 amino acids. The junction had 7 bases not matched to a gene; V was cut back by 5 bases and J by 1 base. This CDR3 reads CASSHPEGANTEAFF. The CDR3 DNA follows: TGTGCCAGCAGTCATCCGGAGGGGGCGAACACTGAAGCTTTCTTT.

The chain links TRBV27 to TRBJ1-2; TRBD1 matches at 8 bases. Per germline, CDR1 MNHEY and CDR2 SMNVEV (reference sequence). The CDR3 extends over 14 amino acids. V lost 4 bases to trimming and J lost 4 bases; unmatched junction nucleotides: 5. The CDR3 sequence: CASSSTGAFYGYTF. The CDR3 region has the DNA TGTGCCAGCAGTTCGACAGGGGCCTTCTATGGCTACACCTTC.

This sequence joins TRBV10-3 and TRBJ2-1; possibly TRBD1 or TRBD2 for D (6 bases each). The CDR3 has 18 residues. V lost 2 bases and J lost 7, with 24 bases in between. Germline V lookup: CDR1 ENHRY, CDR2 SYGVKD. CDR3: CAISEVGLLDQGMNEQFF. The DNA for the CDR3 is TGTGCCATCAGTGAGGTGGGACTCCTCGACCAGGGGATGAATGAGCAGTTCTTC.

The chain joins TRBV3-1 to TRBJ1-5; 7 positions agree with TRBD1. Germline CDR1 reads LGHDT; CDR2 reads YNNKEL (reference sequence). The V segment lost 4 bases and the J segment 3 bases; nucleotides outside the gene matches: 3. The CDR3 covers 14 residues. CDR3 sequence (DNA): TGTGCCAGCAGCCTCAGGGGGAACAATCAGCCCCAGCATTTT. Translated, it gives CASSLRGNNQPQHF.